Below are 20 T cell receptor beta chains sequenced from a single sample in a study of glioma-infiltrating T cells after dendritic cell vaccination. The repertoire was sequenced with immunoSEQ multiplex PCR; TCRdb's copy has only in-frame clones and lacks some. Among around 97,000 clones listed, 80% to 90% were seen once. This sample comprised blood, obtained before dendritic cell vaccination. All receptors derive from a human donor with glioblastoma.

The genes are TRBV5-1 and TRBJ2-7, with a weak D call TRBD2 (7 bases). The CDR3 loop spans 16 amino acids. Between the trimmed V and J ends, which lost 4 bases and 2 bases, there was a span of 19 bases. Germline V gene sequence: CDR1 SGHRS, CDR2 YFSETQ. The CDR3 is CASSDPSGGTTYEQYF. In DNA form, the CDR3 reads TGCGCCAGCAGCGATCCCTCGGGGGGCACAACCTACGAGCAGTACTTC. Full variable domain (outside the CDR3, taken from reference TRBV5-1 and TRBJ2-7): KAGVTQTPRYLIKTRGQQVTLSCSPISGHRSVSWYQQTPGQGLQFLFEYFSETQRNKGNFPGRFSGRQFSNSRSEMNVSTLELGDSALYLCASSDPSGGTTYEQYFGPGTRLTVT.

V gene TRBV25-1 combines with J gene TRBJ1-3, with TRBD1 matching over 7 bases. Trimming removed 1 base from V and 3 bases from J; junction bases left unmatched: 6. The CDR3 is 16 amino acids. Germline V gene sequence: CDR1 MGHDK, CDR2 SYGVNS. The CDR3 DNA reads TGTGCCAGCAGTGAATTTAGCAGGGGGAATGGAAACACCATATATTTT. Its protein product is CASSEFSRGNGNTIYF.

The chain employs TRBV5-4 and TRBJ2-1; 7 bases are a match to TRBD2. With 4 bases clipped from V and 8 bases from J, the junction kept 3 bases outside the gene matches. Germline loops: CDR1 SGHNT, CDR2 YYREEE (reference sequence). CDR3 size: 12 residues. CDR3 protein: CASSPGRDEQFF. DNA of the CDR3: TGTGCCAGCAGCCCGGGGAGGGATGAGCAGTTCTTC.

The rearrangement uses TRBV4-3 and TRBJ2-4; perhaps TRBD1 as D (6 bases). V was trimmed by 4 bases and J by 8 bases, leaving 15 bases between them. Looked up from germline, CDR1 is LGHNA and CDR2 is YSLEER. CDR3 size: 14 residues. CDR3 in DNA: TGCGCCAGCAGCCCCCAAACAGGGTCTGACATTCAGTACTTC. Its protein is CASSPQTGSDIQYF.

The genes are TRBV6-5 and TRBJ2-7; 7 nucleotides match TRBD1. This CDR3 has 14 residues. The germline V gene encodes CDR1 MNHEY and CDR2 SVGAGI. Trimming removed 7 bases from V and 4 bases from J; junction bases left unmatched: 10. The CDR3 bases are TGTGCCAGCACCCCCGCCGGGACAGCATACGAGCAGTACTTC. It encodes CASTPAGTAYEQYF.

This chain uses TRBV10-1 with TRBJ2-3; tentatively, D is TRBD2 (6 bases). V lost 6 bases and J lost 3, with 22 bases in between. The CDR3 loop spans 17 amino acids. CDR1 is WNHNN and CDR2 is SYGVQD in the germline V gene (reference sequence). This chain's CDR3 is CASSSGRSPGRTDTQYF. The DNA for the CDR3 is TGCGCCAGCAGCTCAGGACGGTCGCCGGGGAGGACAGATACGCAGTATTTT.

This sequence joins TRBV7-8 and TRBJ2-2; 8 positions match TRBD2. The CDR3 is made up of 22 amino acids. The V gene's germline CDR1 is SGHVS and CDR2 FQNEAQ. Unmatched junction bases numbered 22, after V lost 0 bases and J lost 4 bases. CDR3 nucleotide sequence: TGTGCCAGCAGCTTAGCGCGGGTTCTAGTGGGACTAGGCCACCGGGGCACCGGGGAGCTGTTTTTT. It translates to CASSLARVLVGLGHRGTGELFF.

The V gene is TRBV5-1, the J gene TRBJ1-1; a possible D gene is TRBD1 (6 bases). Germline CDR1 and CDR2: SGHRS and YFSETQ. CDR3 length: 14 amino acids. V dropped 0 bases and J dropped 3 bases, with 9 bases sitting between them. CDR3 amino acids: CASSLDGQYTEAFF. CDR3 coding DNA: TGCGCCAGCAGCTTGGACGGACAGTACACTGAAGCTTTCTTT.

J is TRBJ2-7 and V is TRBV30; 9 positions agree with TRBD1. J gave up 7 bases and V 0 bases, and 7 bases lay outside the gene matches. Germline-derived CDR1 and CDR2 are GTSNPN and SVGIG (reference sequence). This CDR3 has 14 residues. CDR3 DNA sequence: TGTGCCTGGAGTGTGGGACAGGGCCTGGGGGAGCAGTACTTC. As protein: CAWSVGQGLGEQYF.

Here the CDR3 DNA reads TGCGCCAGCAGCCAAGATCAGGGATGGACGCAGTATTTT. It translates to CASSQDQGWTQYF. This rearrangement joins TRBV4-1 to TRBJ2-3, with D possibly TRBD1 on 5 matching bases. CDR1 is MGHRA and CDR2 is YSYEKL in the germline V gene. V lost 0 bases, J lost 9 bases, and 10 bases lay in between. There are 13 residues in the CDR3.

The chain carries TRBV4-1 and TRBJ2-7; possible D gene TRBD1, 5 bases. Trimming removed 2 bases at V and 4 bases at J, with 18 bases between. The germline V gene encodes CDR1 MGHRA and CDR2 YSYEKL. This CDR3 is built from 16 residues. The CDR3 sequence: CASSQPLGQGRYEQYF. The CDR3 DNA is TGCGCCAGCAGCCAACCCTTAGGACAAGGTAGATACGAGCAGTACTTC.

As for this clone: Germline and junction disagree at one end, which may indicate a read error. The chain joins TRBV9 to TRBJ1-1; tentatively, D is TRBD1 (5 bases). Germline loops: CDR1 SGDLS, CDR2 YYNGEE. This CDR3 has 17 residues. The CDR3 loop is CASSVGVRAGPNAEAFF. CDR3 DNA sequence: TGTGCCAGCAGCGTAGGAGTAAGGGCAGGGCCGAACGCTGAAGCTTTCTTT.

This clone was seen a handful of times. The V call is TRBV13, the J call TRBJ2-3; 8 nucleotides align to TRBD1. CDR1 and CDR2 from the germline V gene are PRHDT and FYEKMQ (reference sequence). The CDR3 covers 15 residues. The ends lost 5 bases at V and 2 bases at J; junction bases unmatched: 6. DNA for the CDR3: TGTGCCAGCAGCATGGGACAGGAAACCACAGATACGCAGTATTTT. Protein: CASSMGQETTDTQYF.

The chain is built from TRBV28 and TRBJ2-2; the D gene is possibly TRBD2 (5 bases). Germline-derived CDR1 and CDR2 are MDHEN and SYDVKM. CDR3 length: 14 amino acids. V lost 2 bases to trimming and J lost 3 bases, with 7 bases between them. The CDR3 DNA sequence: TGTGCCAGCAGTTTACCGCGGGACACCGGGGAGCTGTTTTTT. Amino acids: CASSLPRDTGELFF.

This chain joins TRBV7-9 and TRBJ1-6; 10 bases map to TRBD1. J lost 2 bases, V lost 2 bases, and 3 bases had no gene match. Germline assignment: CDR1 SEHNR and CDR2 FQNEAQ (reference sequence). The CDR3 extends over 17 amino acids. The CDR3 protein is CASSLSGTGAYNSPLHF. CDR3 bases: TGTGCCAGCAGCTTAAGCGGGACAGGGGCCTATAATTCACCCCTCCACTTT.

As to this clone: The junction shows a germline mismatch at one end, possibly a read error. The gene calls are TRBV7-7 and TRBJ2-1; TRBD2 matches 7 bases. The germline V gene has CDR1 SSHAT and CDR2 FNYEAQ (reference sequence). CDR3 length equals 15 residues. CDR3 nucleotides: TGTGCTAGCAGCCTGGGGAGCGGGGTTTTGAATGAGCAGTTCTTC. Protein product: CASSLGSGVLNEQFF.

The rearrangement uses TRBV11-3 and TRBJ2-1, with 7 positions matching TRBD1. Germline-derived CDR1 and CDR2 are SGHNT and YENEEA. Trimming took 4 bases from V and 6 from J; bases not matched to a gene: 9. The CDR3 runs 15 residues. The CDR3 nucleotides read TGTGCCAGCAGCTACTACAGGGGACGTGGCAATGAGCAGTTCTTC. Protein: CASSYYRGRGNEQFF. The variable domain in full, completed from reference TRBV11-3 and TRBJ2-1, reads EAGVVQSPRYKIIEKKQPVAFWCNPISGHNTLYWYLQNLGQGPELLIRYENEEAVDDSQLPKDRFSAERLKGVDSTLKIQPAELGDSAVYLCASSYYRGRGNEQFFGPGTRLTVL.

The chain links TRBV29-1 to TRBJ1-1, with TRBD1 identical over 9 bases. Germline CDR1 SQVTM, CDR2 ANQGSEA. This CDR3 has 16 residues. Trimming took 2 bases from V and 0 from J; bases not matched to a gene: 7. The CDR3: CSVEYRGHQMNTEAFF. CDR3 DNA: TGCAGCGTTGAATACAGGGGGCACCAAATGAACACTGAAGCTTTCTTT.

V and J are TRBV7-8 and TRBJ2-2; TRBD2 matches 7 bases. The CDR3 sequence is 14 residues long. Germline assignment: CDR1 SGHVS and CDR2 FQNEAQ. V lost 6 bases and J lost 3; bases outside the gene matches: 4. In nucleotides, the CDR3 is TGTGCCAGCAGTCTCAGCGGGGACACCGGGGAGCTGTTTTTT. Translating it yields CASSLSGDTGELFF.

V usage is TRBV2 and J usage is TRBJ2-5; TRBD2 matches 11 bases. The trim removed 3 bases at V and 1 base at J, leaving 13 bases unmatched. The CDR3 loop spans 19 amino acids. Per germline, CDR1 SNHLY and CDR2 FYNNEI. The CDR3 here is CASSDPSGGTAGFQETQYF. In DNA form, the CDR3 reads TGTGCCAGCAGTGACCCTAGCGGGGGGACTGCCGGATTCCAAGAGACCCAGTACTTC.